Below are 5 T cell receptor beta chains sequenced from a single sample in a study of T cell repertoires in cytomegalovirus infection. MiXCR was run by TCRdb on the reads, yielding one entry per CDR3 protein. The table shows around 100,000 distinct CDR3 sequences, with more than 15% occurring only once. The sequenced sample consisted of PBMCs. The receptor source for this set is a human donor in good health (CMV status not recorded). Some clones in this sample may be carry-over from other donors' samples.

This sequence joins TRBV24-1 and TRBJ2-7, with no clear D. The germline CDR1 and CDR2 sequences are KGHDR and SFDVKD. V was trimmed by 4 bases and J by 2 bases, leaving 11 bases between them. This CDR3 has 14 amino acids. The CDR3 coding sequence is TGTGCCACCAGTGACGGTGTTATACCCTACGAGCAGTACTTC. Encoded protein: CATSDGVIPYEQYF.

J is TRBJ2-3 and V is TRBV20-1; 7 bases match TRBD2. Per germline, CDR1 DFQATT and CDR2 SNEGSKA (reference sequence). The length of the CDR3 is 12 residues. V shed 5 bases and J 3 bases; nucleotides not matched to a gene: 2. DNA of the CDR3: TGCAGTGCTGGGGGGGGGACAGATACGCAGTATTTT. Amino acid sequence: CSAGGGTDTQYF.

This clonotype was recorded many times. The gene calls are TRBV27 and TRBJ2-2, with 8 bases matching TRBD1. This CDR3 region has 15 residues. With 8 bases clipped from V and 1 base from J, the junction kept 6 bases outside the gene matches. Germline CDR1 reads MNHEY; CDR2 reads SMNVEV (reference sequence). The DNA for the CDR3 is TGTGCCAGCCTAAGGGGGACAGGGAACACCGGGGAGCTGTTTTTT. It encodes CASLRGTGNTGELFF.

This chain joins TRBV2 and TRBJ1-5; D may be TRBD1 (5 bases). The V end lost 2 bases, the J end lost 1 base, and 9 bases lay between the germline ends. The CDR3 is 15 amino acids. In germline, CDR1 is SNHLY, CDR2 FYNNEI. The CDR3 loop reads CASSERSGSNQPQHF. The CDR3 nucleotides are TGTGCCAGCAGTGAAAGGTCAGGGAGCAATCAGCCCCAGCATTTT.

This clonotype was observed at least ten times. The V and J genes are TRBV7-9 and TRBJ1-1; no clear D gene. CDR3 length: 15 amino acids. CDR1 SEHNR and CDR2 FQNEAQ come from the germline V gene (reference sequence). V shed 5 bases and J shed 0 bases, with 13 bases lying between them. CDR3 DNA: TGTGCCAGCAGCGCCCCACCATTCATGAACACTGAAGCTTTCTTT. Its translation: CASSAPPFMNTEAFF.